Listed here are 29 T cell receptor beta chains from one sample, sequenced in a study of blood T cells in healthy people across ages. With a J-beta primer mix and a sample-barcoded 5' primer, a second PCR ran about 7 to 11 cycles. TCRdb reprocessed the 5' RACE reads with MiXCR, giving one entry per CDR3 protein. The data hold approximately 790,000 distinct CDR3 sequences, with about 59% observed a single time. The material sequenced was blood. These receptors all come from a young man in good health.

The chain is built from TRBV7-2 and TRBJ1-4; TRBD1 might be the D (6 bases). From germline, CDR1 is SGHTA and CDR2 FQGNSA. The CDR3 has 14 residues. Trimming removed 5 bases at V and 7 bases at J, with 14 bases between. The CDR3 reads CASSPGHSSEKLFF. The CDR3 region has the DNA TGTGCCAGCAGCCCGGGACACTCGAGTGAAAAACTGTTTTTT.

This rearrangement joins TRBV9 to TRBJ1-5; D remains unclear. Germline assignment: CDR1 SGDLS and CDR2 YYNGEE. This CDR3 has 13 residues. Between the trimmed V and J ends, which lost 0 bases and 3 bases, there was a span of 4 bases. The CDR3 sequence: CASSVGYNQPQHF. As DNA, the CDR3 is TGTGCCAGCAGCGTAGGGTACAATCAGCCCCAGCATTTT.

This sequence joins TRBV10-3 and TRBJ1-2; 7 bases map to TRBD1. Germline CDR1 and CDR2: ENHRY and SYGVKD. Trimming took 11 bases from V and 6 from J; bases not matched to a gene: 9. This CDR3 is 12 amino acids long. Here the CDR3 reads CALNDRANGYTF. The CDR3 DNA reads TGTGCCCTCAACGACAGGGCAAATGGCTACACCTTC.

The CDR3 is CASSTRDNQPQHF. The DNA of the CDR3 is TGTGCCAGTAGTACCCGGGACAATCAGCCCCAGCATTTT. J is TRBJ1-5 and V is TRBV19, with no clear D. The CDR3 is 13 residues long. V lost 4 bases to trimming and J lost 3 bases, with 7 bases between them. In germline, CDR1 is LNHDA, CDR2 SQIVND (reference sequence).

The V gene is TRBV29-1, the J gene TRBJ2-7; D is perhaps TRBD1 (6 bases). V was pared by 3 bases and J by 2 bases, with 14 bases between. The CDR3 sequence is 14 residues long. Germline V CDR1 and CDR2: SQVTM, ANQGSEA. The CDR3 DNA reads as TGCAGCGTTGAGCTGAGAGGGACAACCTACGAGCAGTACTTC. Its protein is CSVELRGTTYEQYF.

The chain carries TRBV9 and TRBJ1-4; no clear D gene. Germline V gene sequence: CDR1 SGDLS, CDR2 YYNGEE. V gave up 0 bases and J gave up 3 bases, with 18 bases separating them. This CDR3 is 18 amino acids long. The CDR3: CASSVGGYSSDPNEKLFF. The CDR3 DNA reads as TGTGCCAGCAGCGTAGGCGGTTACAGCTCGGACCCTAATGAAAAACTGTTTTTT.

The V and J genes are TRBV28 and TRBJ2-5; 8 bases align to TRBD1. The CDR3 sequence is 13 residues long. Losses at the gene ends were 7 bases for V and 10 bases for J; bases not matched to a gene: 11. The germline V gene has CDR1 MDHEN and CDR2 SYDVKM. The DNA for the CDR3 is TGTGCCAGCACTAACCCTGGGACAGGAGACCAGTACTTC. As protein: CASTNPGTGDQYF.

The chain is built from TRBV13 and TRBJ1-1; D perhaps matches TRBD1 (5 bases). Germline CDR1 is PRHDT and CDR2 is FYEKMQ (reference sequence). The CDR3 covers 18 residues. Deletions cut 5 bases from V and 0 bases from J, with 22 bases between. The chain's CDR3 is CASSPNAGWVHMNTEAFF. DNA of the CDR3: TGTGCCAGCAGCCCCAACGCAGGGTGGGTCCATATGAACACTGAAGCTTTCTTT.

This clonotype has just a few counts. CDR3 protein: CASSLGVYEQFF. CDR3 DNA sequence: TGTGCCAGCAGCTTAGGAGTTTATGAGCAGTTCTTC. This chain links TRBV7-9 with TRBJ2-1; D ambiguous. Trimming removed 1 base from V and 8 bases from J, with 6 bases in between. The germline gives CDR1 SEHNR, CDR2 FQNEAQ (reference sequence). This CDR3 comprises 12 residues.

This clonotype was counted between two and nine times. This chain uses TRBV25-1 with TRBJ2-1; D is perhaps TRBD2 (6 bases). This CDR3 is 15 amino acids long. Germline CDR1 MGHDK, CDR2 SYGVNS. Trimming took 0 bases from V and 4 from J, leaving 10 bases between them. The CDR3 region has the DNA TGTGCCAGCAGTGAATATTCCGCGGGGTACAATGAGCAGTTCTTC. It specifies CASSEYSAGYNEQFF.

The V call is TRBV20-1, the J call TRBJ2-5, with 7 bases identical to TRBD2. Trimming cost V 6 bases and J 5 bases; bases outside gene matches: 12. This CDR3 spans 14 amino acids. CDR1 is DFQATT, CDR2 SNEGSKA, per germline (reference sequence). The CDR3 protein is CSAAGRAGFETQYF. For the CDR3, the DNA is TGCAGTGCCGCGGGGAGAGCGGGGTTCGAGACCCAGTACTTC.

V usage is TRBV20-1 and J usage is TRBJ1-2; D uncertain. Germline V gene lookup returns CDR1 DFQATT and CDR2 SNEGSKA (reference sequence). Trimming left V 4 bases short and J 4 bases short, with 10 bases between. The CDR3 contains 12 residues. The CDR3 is CSANPGGYGYTF. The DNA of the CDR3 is TGCAGTGCTAATCCGGGCGGCTATGGCTACACCTTC.

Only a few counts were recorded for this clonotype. CDR3 in DNA: TGTGCCATCCGGGACACCGTGAACACTGAAGCTTTCTTT. Translating gives CAIRDTVNTEAFF. J is TRBJ1-1 and V is TRBV6-2 or TRBV6-3; D is perhaps TRBD1 (6 bases). V lost 10 bases, J lost 0 bases, and 12 bases lay in between. The CDR3 covers 13 residues. Germline-derived CDR1 and CDR2 are MNHEY and SVGEGT.

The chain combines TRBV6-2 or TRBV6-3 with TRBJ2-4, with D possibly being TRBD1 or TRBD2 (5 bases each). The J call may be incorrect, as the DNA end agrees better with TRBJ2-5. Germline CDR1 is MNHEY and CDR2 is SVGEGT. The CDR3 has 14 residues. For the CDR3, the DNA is TGTGCCAGCAGTTATGGGGCTAGCAGTGCGACCCAGTACTTC. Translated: CASSYGASSATQYF.

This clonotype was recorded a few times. CDR3 amino acids: CASNLSPISPLHF. Here the CDR3 DNA reads TGTGCCAGCAACCTCTCTCCAATTTCACCCCTCCACTTT. The chain carries TRBV25-1 and TRBJ1-6; no definite D call. The ends were cut back, 7 bases at V and 9 bases at J, with 13 bases in the middle. This CDR3 comprises 13 residues. CDR1 is MGHDK and CDR2 is SYGVNS in the germline V gene.

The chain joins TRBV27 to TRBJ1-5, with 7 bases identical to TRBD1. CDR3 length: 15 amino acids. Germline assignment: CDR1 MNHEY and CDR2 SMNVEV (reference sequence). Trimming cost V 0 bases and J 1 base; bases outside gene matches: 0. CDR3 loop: CASSLSGQSNQPQHF. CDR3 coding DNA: TGTGCCAGCAGTTTATCGGGACAGAGCAATCAGCCCCAGCATTTT.

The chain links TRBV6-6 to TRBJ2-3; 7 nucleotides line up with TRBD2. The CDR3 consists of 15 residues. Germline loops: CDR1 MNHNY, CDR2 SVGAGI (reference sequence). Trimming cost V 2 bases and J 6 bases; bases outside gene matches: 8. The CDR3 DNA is TGTGCCAGCAGTTACCCGGGGAGGGAAGGGGATACGCAGTATTTT. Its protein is CASSYPGREGDTQYF.

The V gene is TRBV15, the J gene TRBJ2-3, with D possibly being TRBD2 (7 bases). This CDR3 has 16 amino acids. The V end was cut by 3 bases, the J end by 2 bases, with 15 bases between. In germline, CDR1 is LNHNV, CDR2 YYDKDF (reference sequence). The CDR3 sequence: CATSRRGGGYTDTQYF. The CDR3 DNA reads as TGTGCCACCAGCAGGAGGGGGGGGGGCTACACAGATACGCAGTATTTT.

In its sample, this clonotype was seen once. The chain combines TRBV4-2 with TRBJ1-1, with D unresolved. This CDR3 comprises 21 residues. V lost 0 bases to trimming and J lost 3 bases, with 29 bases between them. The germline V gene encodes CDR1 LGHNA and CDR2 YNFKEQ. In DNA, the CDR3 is TGTGCCAGCAGCCAAGATTTAAAGCAAGTCGGTCTCGTGGGGAGTTACACTGAAGCTTTCTTT. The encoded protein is CASSQDLKQVGLVGSYTEAFF.

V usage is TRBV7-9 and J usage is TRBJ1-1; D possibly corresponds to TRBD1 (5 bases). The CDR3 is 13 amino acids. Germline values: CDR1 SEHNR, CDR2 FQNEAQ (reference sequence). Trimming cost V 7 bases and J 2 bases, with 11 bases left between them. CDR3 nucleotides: TGTGCCAGCATCCTAGGGGCAAACACTGAAGCTTTCTTT. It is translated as CASILGANTEAFF.

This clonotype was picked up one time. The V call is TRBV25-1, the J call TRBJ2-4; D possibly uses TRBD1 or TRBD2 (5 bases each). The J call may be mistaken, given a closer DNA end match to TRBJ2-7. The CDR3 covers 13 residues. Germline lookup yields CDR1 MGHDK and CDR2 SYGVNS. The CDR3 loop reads CASMAGASYEQYF. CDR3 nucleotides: TGTGCCAGCATGGCCGGGGCATCCTACGAGCAGTACTTC.

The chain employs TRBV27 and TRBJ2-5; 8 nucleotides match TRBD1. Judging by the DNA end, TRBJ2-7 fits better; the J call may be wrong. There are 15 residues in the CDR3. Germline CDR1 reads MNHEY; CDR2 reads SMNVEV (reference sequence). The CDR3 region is CASSLEAGGLYEQYF. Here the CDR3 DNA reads TGTGCCAGCAGTTTAGAGGCAGGGGGCCTCTACGAGCAGTACTTC.

CDR3 protein: CAISTTLTAGEETQYF. CDR3 sequence (DNA): TGTGCCATCAGTACCACGTTGACAGCGGGGGAAGAGACCCAGTACTTC. The chain carries TRBV10-3 and TRBJ2-5, with 8 bases identical to TRBD2. The CDR3 spans 16 residues. Germline loops: CDR1 ENHRY, CDR2 SYGVKD. Trimming removed 5 bases from V and 3 bases from J; junction bases left unmatched: 11.

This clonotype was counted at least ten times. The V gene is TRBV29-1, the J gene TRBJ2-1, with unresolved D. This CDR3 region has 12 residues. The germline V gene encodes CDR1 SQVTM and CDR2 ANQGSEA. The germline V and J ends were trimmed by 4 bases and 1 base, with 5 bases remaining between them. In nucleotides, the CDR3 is TGCAGCGTTGGCTCTTCCTACAATGAGCAGTTCTTC. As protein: CSVGSSYNEQFF.

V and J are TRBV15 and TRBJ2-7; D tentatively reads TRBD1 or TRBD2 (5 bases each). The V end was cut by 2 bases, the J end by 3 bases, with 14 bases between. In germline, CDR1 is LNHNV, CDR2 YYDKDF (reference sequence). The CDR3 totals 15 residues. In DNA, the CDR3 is TGTGCCACCAGCAGAATACGGGACCCCCTCTACGAGCAGTACTTC. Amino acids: CATSRIRDPLYEQYF.

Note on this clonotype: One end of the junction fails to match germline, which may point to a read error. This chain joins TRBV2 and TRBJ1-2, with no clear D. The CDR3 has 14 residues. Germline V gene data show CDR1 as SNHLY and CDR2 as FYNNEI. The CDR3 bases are TGTGCCAGCAGGGAAGCGGCGCAGATCTATGGCTACACCTTC. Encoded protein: CASREAAQIYGYTF. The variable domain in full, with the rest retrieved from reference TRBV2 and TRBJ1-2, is EPEVTQTPSHQVTQMGQEVILRCVPISNHLYFYWYRQILGQKVEFLVSFYNNEISEKSEIFDDQFSVERPDGSNFTLKIRSTKLEDSAMYFCASREAAQIYGYTFGSGTRLTVV.

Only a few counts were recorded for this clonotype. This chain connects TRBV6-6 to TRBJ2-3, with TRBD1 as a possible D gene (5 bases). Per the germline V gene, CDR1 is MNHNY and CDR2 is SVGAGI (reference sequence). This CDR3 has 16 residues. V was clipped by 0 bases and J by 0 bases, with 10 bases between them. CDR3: CASSYSQVLSTDTQYF. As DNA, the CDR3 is TGTGCCAGCAGTTACTCACAGGTACTCAGCACAGATACGCAGTATTTT.

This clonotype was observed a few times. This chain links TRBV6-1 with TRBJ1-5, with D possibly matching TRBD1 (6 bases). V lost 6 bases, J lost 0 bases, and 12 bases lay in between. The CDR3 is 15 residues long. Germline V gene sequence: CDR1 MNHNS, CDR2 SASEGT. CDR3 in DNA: TGTGCCAGCAGACCGACAGGTTTTAGCAATCAGCCCCAGCATTTT. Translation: CASRPTGFSNQPQHF.

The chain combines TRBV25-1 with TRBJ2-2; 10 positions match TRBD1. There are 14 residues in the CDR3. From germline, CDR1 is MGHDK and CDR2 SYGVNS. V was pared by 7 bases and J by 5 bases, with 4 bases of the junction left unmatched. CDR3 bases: TGTGCCAGCATGGGGACAGGGGTTACCGGGGAGCTGTTTTTT. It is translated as CASMGTGVTGELFF.